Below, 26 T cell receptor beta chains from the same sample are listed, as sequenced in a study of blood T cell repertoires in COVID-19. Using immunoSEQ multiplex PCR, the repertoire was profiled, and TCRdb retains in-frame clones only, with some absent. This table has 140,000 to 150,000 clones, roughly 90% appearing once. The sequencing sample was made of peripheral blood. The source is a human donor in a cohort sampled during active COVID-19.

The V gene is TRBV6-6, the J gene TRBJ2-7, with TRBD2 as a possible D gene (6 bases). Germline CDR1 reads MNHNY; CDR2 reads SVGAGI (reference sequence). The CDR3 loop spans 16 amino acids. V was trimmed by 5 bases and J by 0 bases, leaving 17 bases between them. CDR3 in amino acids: CASSPYGGIPSYEQYF. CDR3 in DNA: TGTGCCAGCAGTCCCTATGGCGGGATACCCTCCTACGAGCAGTACTTC.

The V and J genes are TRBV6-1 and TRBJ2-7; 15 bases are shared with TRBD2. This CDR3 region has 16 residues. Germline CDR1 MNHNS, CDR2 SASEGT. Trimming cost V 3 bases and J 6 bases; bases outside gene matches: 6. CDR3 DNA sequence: TGTGCCAGCAGTGATATAGGACTAGCGGGAGGGGTCGAGCAGTACTTC. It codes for CASSDIGLAGGVEQYF.

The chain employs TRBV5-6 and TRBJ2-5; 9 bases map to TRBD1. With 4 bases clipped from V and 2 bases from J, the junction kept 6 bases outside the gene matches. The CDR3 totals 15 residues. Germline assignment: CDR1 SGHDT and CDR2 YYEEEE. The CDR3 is CASSPDRGLQETQYF. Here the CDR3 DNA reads TGTGCCAGCAGCCCGGACAGGGGACTTCAAGAGACCCAGTACTTC.

CDR3 DNA: TGTGCCAGCAGCTTAGGGACAGGGAATCAGCCCCAGCATTTT. Amino acids: CASSLGTGNQPQHF. The chain has TRBV7-6 and TRBJ1-5, with 8 bases that match TRBD1. Losses at the gene ends were 1 base for V and 4 bases for J; bases not matched to a gene: 0. Germline V gene lookup returns CDR1 SGHVS and CDR2 FNYEAQ. This CDR3 spans 14 amino acids.

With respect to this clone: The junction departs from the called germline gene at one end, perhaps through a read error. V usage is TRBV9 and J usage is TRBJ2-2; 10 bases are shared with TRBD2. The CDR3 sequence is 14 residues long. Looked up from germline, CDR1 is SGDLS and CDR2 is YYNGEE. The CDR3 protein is CVSSTSGTAGELFF. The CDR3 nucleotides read TGTGTCAGCAGCACTAGCGGGACAGCCGGGGAGCTGTTTTTT. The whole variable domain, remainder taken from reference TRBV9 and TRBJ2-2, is DSGVTQTPKHLITATGQRVTLRCSPRSGDLSVYWYQQSLDQGLQFLIQYYNGEERAKGNILERFSAQQFPDLHSELNLSSLELGDSALYFCVSSTSGTAGELFFGEGSRLTVL.

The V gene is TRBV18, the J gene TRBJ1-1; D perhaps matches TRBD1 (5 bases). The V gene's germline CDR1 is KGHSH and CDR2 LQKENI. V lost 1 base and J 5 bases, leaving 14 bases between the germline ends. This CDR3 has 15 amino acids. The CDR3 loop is CASSPRWGSYTEAFF. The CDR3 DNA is TGTGCCAGCTCACCACGATGGGGCAGTTATACTGAAGCTTTCTTT. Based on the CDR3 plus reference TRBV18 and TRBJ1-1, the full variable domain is NAGVMQNPRHLVRRRGQEARLRCSPMKGHSHVYWYRQLPEEGLKFMVYLQKENIIDESGMPKERFSAEFPKEGPSILRIQQVVRGDSAAYFCASSPRWGSYTEAFFGQGTRLTVV.

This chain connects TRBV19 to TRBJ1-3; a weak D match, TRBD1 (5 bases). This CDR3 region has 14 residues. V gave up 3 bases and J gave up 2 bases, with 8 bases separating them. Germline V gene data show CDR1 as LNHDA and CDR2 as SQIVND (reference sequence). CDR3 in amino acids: CASSIRGAGNTIYF. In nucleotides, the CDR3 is TGTGCCAGTAGTATCCGGGGGGCTGGAAACACCATATATTTT.

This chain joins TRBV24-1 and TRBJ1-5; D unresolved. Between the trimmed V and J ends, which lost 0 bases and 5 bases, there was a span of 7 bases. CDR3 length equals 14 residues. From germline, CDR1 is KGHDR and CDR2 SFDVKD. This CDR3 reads CATSDLGRDQPQHF. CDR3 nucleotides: TGTGCCACCAGTGATTTGGGGCGGGATCAGCCCCAGCATTTT.

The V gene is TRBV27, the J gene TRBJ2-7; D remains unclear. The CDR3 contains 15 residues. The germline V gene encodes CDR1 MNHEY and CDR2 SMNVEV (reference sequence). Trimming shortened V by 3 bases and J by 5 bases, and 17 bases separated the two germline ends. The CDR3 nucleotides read TGTGCCAGCAGTTTCTTAAGTTCCGGCGGCAACGAGCAGTACTTC. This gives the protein CASSFLSSGGNEQYF.

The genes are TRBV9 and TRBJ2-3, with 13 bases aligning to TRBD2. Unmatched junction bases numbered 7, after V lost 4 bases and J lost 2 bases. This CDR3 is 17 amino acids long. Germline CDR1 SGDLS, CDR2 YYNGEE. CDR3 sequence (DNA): TGTGCCAGCAGCCCCCTAGGACTAGCGGGAGACACAGATACGCAGTATTTT. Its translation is CASSPLGLAGDTDTQYF.

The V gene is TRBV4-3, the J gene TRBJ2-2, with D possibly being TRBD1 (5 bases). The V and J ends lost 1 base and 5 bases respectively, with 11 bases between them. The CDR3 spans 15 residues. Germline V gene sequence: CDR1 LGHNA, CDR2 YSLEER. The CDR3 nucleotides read TGCGCCAGCAGCCAAGTCAGGGATGTAACCGGGGAGCTGTTTTTT. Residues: CASSQVRDVTGELFF.

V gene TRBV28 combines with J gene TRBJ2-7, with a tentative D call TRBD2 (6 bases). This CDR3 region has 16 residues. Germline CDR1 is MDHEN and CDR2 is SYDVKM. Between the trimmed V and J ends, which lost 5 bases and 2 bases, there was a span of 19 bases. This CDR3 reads CASSPGGAAVAYEQYF. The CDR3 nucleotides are TGTGCCAGCAGTCCCGGGGGTGCGGCCGTCGCCTACGAGCAGTACTTC.

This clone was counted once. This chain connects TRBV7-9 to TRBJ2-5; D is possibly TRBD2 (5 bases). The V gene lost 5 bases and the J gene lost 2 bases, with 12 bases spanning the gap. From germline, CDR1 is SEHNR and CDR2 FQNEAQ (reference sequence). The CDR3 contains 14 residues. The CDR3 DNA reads TGTGCCAGCAGCCCCGGACTGCTACAAGAGACCCAGTACTTC. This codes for CASSPGLLQETQYF.

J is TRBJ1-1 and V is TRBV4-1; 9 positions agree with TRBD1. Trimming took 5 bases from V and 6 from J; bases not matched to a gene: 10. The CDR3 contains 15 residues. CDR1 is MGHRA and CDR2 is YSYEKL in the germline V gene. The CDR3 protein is CASSFRDREFAEAFF. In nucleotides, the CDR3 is TGCGCCAGCAGCTTCCGGGACAGGGAATTTGCTGAAGCTTTCTTT.

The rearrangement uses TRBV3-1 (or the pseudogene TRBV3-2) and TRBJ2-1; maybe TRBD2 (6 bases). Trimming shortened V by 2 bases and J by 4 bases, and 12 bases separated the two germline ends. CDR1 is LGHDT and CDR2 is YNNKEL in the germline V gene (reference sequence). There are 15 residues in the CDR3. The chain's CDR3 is CASSQSTGEYNEQFF. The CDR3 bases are TGTGCCAGCAGCCAATCGACGGGGGAGTACAATGAGCAGTTCTTC.

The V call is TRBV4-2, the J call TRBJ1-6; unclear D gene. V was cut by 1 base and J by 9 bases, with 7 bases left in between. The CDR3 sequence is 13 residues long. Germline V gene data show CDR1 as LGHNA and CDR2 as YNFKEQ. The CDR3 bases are TGTGCCAGCAGCCAAGTGGCGGCTTCACCCCTCCACTTT. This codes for CASSQVAASPLHF.

The CDR3 nucleotides are TGTGCCAGTAGTATCCACGAAGCAAGCAGGAATCAGCCCCAGCATTTT. Translation gives CASSIHEASRNQPQHF. The rearrangement uses TRBV19 and TRBJ1-5; no clear D. Germline V gives CDR1 LNHDA, CDR2 SQIVND (reference sequence). Trimming removed 3 bases at V and 4 bases at J, with 16 bases between. The CDR3 is made up of 16 amino acids.

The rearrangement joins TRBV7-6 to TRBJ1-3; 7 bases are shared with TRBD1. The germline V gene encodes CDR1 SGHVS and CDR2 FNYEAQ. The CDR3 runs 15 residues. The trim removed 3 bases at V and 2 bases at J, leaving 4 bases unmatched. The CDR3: CASSFDRAAGNTIYF. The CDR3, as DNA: TGTGCCAGCAGCTTCGACAGGGCGGCTGGAAACACCATATATTTT.

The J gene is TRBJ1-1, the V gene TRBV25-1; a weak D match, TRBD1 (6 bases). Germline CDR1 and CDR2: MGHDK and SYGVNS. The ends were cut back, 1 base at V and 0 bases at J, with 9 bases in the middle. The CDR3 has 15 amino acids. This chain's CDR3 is CASSESGDMNTEAFF. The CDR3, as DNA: TGTGCCAGCAGTGAATCCGGGGACATGAACACTGAAGCTTTCTTT.

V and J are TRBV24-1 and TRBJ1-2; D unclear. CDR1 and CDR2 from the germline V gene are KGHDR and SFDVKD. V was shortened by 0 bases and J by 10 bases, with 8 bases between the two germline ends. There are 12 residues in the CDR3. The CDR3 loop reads CATSDLGRPYTF. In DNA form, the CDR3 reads TGTGCCACCAGTGATTTGGGCAGGCCCTACACCTTC.

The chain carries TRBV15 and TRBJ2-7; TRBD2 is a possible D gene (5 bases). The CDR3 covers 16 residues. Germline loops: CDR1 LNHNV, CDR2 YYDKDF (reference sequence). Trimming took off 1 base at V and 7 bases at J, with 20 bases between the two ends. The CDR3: CATSRVPGRITGEQYF. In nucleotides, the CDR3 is TGTGCCACCAGCAGAGTTCCAGGACGGATAACGGGGGAGCAGTACTTC.

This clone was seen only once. CDR3 region: CASSLGGRSNQPQHF. For the CDR3, the DNA is TGTGCCAGCAGCTTAGGAGGGAGGAGCAATCAGCCCCAGCATTTT. The V gene is TRBV7-2, the J gene TRBJ1-5; D unclear. The CDR3 runs to 15 residues. Trimming left V 1 base short and J 1 base short, with 8 bases between. The germline gives CDR1 SGHTA, CDR2 FQGNSA.

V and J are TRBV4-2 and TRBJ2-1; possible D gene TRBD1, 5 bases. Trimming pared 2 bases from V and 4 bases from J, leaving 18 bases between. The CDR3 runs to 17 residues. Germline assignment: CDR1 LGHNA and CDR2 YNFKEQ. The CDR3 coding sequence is TGTGCCAGCAGCCAAAGCCCAGGGCCCGGCAGATACAATGAGCAGTTCTTC. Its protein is CASSQSPGPGRYNEQFF.

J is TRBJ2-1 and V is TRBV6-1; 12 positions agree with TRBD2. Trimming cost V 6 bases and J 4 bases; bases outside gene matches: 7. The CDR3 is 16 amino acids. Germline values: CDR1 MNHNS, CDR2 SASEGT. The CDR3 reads CASSENLAGGYNEQFF. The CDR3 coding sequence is TGTGCCAGCAGCGAAAATCTAGCGGGAGGGTACAATGAGCAGTTCTTC.

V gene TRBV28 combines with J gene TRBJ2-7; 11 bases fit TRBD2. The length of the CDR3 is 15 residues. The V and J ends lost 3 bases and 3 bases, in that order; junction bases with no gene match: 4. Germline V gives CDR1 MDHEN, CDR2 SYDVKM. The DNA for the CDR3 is TGTGCCAGCAGTTTTATGCTAGCGGGGGGCTACGAGCAGTACTTC. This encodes CASSFMLAGGYEQYF.

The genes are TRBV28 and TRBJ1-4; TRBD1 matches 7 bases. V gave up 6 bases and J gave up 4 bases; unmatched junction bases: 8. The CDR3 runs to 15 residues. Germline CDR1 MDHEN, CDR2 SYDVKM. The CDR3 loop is CASRGTQGINEKLFF. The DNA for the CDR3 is TGTGCCAGCAGAGGAACACAGGGGATTAATGAAAAACTGTTTTTT.